The 11 T cell receptor beta chains in this list originate from one sample, sequenced in a study of T cells after yellow fever vaccination. From the 5' RACE reads, TCRdb called clonotypes with MiXCR, one entry per CDR3 protein. Here the sample spans roughly 160,000 distinct CDR3 sequences, around 9% being singletons. The sequenced sample was CD8+ T cells sorted from PBMCs, obtained 45 days after the yellow fever booster vaccination. The receptors here all came from a man younger than 35 who received the YFV17D yellow fever vaccine.

This clonotype was counted only a few times. In DNA, the CDR3 is TGTGCCAGCAGTGTCACAGAGTTAGGGACCACAGATACGCAGTATTTT. It codes for CASSVTELGTTDTQYF. The rearrangement uses TRBV6-6 and TRBJ2-3; D may match TRBD1 or TRBD2 (5 bases each). Trimming stripped 5 bases from V and 2 bases from J, with 17 bases between. Germline V lookup: CDR1 MNHNY, CDR2 SVGAGI (reference sequence). The CDR3 covers 16 residues.

The chain joins TRBV27 to TRBJ1-2, with unresolved D. This CDR3 contains 13 residues. V lost 3 bases, J lost 1 base, and 6 bases lay in between. Germline lookup yields CDR1 MNHEY and CDR2 SMNVEV (reference sequence). The CDR3 sequence: CASSFSLNYGYTF. The CDR3 DNA follows: TGTGCCAGCAGTTTCAGCCTTAACTATGGCTACACCTTC.

The chain joins TRBV7-9 to TRBJ1-2; D is undetermined. V gave up 5 bases and J gave up 4 bases, with 14 bases separating them. The CDR3 runs to 14 residues. Per germline, CDR1 SEHNR and CDR2 FQNEAQ (reference sequence). As DNA, the CDR3 is TGTGCCAGCAGCACACCAACCCCTATCTATGGCTACACCTTC. It encodes CASSTPTPIYGYTF.

This clonotype was recorded once. The chain is built from TRBV7-9 and TRBJ1-1; 9 bases are shared with TRBD1. The CDR3 is 15 residues long. J was trimmed by 0 bases and V by 3 bases; bases with no gene match: 2. In germline, CDR1 is SEHNR, CDR2 FQNEAQ (reference sequence). CDR3 residues: CASSFGQGLNTEAFF. The CDR3 nucleotides read TGTGCCAGCAGCTTCGGACAGGGGTTGAACACTGAAGCTTTCTTT.

This rearrangement joins TRBV15 to TRBJ1-2; a possible D gene is TRBD1 (5 bases). This CDR3 comprises 14 residues. Germline assignment: CDR1 LNHNV and CDR2 YYDKDF (reference sequence). V lost 0 bases and J 5 bases, leaving 10 bases between the germline ends. The CDR3 loop is CATSRDLSGYGYTF. CDR3 in DNA: TGTGCCACCAGCAGAGATCTGTCAGGGTATGGCTACACCTTC.

V usage is TRBV3-1 and J usage is TRBJ2-1; D might be TRBD1 or TRBD2, each matching 5 bases. The germline V and J ends were trimmed by 3 bases and 6 bases, with 15 bases remaining between them. The germline gives CDR1 LGHDT, CDR2 YNNKEL (reference sequence). CDR3 length: 15 amino acids. The CDR3 region is CASSHLTGPFNEQFF. CDR3 coding DNA: TGTGCCAGCAGCCATCTGACGGGACCCTTCAATGAGCAGTTCTTC.

This clonotype was counted a single time. Germline is not matched at one junction end, which may reflect a read error. The V and J genes are TRBV15 and TRBJ2-1; 10 bases map to TRBD2. Germline CDR1 reads LNHNV; CDR2 reads YYDKDF (reference sequence). The CDR3 extends over 16 amino acids. The CDR3: CDTSRLAGGTYNEQFF. The DNA of the CDR3 is TGTGACACCAGCAGATTAGCGGGGGGCACCTACAATGAGCAGTTCTTC.

V usage is TRBV2 and J usage is TRBJ2-5; 7 bases are shared with TRBD1. The V and J ends lost 10 bases and 1 base, in that order; junction bases with no gene match: 6. This CDR3 is built from 13 residues. Germline CDR1 is SNHLY and CDR2 is FYNNEI. The CDR3 loop reads CATEGQLQETQYF. Written as DNA, the CDR3 is TGTGCCACCGAGGGACAGCTCCAAGAGACCCAGTACTTC.

This clonotype was detected only a few times. This rearrangement joins TRBV7-9 to TRBJ2-1; 12 positions match TRBD1. Trimming removed 2 bases from V and 5 bases from J; junction bases left unmatched: 4. The CDR3 spans 16 residues. The germline V gene encodes CDR1 SEHNR and CDR2 FQNEAQ (reference sequence). In nucleotides, the CDR3 is TGTGCCAGCAGCTTAACCGGGACAGGGGGCCACAATGAGCAGTTCTTC. Its protein product is CASSLTGTGGHNEQFF.

The sample holds a few counts of this clonotype. The V gene is TRBV4-3, the J gene TRBJ2-7; D could derive from TRBD1 or TRBD2 (6 bases each). The V end was cut by 0 bases, the J end by 5 bases, with 14 bases between. The germline V gene has CDR1 LGHNA and CDR2 YSLEER. The CDR3 runs to 15 residues. In DNA, the CDR3 is TGCGCCAGCAGCCAAGATCGGTCCGGGGGCAACGAGCAGTACTTC. Translated: CASSQDRSGGNEQYF.

The table lists this clonotype with a few counts. This chain connects TRBV15 to TRBJ2-1; D is uncertain. The ends were cut back, 3 bases at V and 0 bases at J, with 9 bases in the middle. The CDR3 is 15 residues long. The germline CDR1 and CDR2 sequences are LNHNV and YYDKDF (reference sequence). In nucleotides, the CDR3 is TGTGCCACCAGCAGTGTATCTAGCTCCTACAATGAGCAGTTCTTC. This gives the protein CATSSVSSSYNEQFF.